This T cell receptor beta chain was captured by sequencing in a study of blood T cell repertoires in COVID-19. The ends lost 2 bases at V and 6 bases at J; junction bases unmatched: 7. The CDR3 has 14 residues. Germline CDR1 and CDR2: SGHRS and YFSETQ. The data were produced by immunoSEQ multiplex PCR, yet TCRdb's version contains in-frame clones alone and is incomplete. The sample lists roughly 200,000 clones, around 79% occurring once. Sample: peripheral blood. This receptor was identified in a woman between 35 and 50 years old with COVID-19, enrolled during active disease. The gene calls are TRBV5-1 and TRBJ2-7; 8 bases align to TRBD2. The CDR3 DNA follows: TGCGCCAGCAGCTTCCCCCGGGAGGGCCGCGAGCAGTACTTC. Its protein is CASSFPREGREQYF.